The 5 T cell receptor beta chains given below trace back to one sample, sequenced in a study of blood T cell repertoires in COVID-19. Libraries were prepared by immunoSEQ multiplex PCR; TCRdb keeps only in-frame clonotypes and omits some of them. The sample includes 70,000 to 90,000 clones, approximately 85% seen only once; the top ten take roughly 9.3%. Material for sequencing was peripheral blood. These receptors were obtained from a man between 50 and 59 years old with COVID-19, enrolled during active disease.

The rearrangement joins TRBV6-6 to TRBJ1-2, with 7 bases aligning to TRBD1. Trimming removed 5 bases from V and 8 bases from J; junction bases left unmatched: 8. In germline, CDR1 is MNHNY, CDR2 SVGAGI (reference sequence). This CDR3 region has 13 residues. The CDR3 here is CASSDRGLGGYTF. As DNA, the CDR3 is TGTGCCAGCAGTGATAGGGGGCTTGGGGGCTACACCTTC.

The rearrangement links TRBV30 to TRBJ1-3, with D maybe TRBD1 (5 bases). Germline V gene sequence: CDR1 GTSNPN, CDR2 SVGIG (reference sequence). Deletions cut 3 bases from V and 2 bases from J, with 20 bases between. CDR3 length: 17 residues. The CDR3 sequence is CAWSPVGWRGAGNTIYF. The CDR3 nucleotides are TGTGCCTGGAGCCCTGTTGGTTGGAGGGGAGCTGGAAACACCATATATTTT.

The genes are TRBV18 and TRBJ2-5, with 12 bases that match TRBD2. This CDR3 is 16 amino acids long. Germline CDR1 and CDR2: KGHSH and LQKENI. After removal of 2 bases from V and 4 bases from J, the junction contained 5 bases not matched to a gene. CDR3 sequence (DNA): TGTGCCAGCTCACCAGTCGGGACTAGCGGGCTAGAGACCCAGTACTTC. This codes for CASSPVGTSGLETQYF.

The V call is TRBV9, the J call TRBJ2-3; TRBD2 matches 7 bases. The length of the CDR3 is 15 residues. CDR1 and CDR2 (germline): SGDLS, YYNGEE. J was trimmed by 1 base and V by 0 bases; bases with no gene match: 2. In DNA form, the CDR3 reads TGTGCCAGCAGCGTAGGTCTAGCGGGCACAGATACGCAGTATTTT. Its translation is CASSVGLAGTDTQYF.

V is TRBV18 and J is TRBJ2-3; D is possibly TRBD2 (5 bases). This CDR3 has 15 amino acids. Germline V gene sequence: CDR1 KGHSH, CDR2 LQKENI. Trimming cost V 3 bases and J 2 bases, with 12 bases left between them. CDR3 loop: CASSPSVGNTDTQYF. CDR3 DNA sequence: TGTGCCAGCTCACCTAGCGTCGGAAACACAGATACGCAGTATTTT.